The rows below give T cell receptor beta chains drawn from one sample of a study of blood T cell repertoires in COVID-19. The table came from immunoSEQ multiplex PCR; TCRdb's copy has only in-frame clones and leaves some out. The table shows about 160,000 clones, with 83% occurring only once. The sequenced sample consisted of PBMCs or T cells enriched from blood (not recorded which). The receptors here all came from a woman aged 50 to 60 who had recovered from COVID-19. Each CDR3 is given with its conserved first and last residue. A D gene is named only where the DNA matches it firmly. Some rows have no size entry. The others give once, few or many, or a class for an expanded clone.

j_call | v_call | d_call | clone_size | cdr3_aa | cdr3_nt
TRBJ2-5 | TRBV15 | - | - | CATSRGGGKETQYF | TGTGCCACCAGCAGAGGGGGCGGGAAAGAGACCCAGTACTTC
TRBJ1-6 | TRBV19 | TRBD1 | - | CASKSGTGPSPLHF | TGTGCCAGTAAGTCGGGGACAGGGCCATCACCCCTCCACTTT
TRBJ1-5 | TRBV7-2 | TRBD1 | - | CASRLSPGTGGNQPQHF | TGTGCCAGCAGATTGAGTCCCGGGACAGGGGGCAATCAGCCCCAGCATTTT
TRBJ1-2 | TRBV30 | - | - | CAWSVEAYYGYTF | TGTGCCTGGAGTGTCGAGGCTTACTATGGCTACACCTTC
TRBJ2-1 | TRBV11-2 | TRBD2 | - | CASIVVGRGRLYNEQFF | TGTGCCAGCATTGTGGTCGGGAGGGGCCGCCTTTACAATGAGCAGTTCTTC
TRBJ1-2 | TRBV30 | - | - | CAWSTGTTYTF | TGTGCCTGGTCAACCGGGACAACCTACACCTTC
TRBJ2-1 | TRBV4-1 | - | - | CASSQPSRDNEQFF | TGCGCCAGCAGCCAGCCCTCCAGGGACAATGAGCAGTTCTTC
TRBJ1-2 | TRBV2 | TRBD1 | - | CASSIDRGYGYTF | TGTGCCAGCAGTATAGACAGGGGCTATGGCTACACCTTC
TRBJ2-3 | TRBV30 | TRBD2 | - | CAWSLADASTDTQYF | TGTGCCTGGAGCCTAGCGGATGCTAGCACAGATACGCAGTATTTT
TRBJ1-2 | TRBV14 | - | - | CASSLVQGDVGYTF | TGTGCCAGCAGCCTAGTGCAGGGTGACGTTGGCTACACCTTC
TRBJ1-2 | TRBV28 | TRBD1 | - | CASSYLTSGTGKGYTF | TGTGCCAGCAGTTACCTGACCTCCGGGACAGGGAAAGGCTACACCTTC
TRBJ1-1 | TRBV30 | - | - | CAWSKYYLRAGVNTEAFF | TGTGCCTGGAGTAAATACTACCTGAGAGCGGGTGTGAACACTGAAGCTTTCTTT
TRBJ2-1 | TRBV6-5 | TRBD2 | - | CASRRTSGSYNEQFF | TGTGCCAGCAGACGGACTAGCGGGAGCTACAATGAGCAGTTCTTC
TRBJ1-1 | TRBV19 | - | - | CASTYMRDTEAFF | TGTGCCAGTACCTATATGAGAGACACTGAAGCTTTCTTT
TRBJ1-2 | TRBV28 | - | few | CASSPPGGNYGYTF | TGTGCCAGCAGTCCCCCGGGGGGGAACTATGGCTACACCTTC
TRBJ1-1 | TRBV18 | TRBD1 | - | CASSPPGGRNTEAFF | TGTGCCAGCTCACCGCCAGGGGGCCGGAACACTGAAGCTTTCTTT
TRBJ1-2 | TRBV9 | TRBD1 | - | CASSRTGTGDGYTF | TGTGCCAGCAGCCGTACCGGGACAGGGGATGGCTACACCTTC
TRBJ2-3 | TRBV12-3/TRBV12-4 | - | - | CASSTHGVRAQYF | TGTGCCAGCAGTACCCATGGAGTCCGGGCGCAGTATTTT
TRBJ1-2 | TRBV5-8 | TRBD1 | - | CASGTDYGYTF | TGTGCCAGCGGGACAGACTATGGCTACACCTTC
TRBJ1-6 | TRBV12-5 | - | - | CASGLVGGSSYNSPLHF | TGTGCTAGTGGTTTGGTTGGGGGGAGCTCCTATAATTCACCCCTCCACTTT
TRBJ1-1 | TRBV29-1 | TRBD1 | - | CSVVGQGDTEAFF | TGCAGCGTTGTAGGACAGGGGGACACTGAAGCTTTCTTT
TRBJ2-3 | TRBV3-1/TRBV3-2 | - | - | CASSRAGARDTQYF | TGTGCCAGCAGCCGAGCTGGTGCGAGGGATACGCAGTATTTT
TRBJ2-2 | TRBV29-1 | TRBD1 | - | CSAAGRLGDRAGGGELFF | TGCAGCGCCGCAGGCAGATTGGGAGACAGGGCGGGCGGCGGGGAGCTGTTTTTT
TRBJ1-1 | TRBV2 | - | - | CASTPSGSEAFF | TGTGCCAGCACCCCTTCCGGGAGTGAAGCTTTCTTT
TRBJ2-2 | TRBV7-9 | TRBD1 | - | CASRDRAFGKNTGELFF | TGTGCCAGCCGGGACAGGGCGTTCGGAAAGAACACCGGGGAGCTGTTTTTT
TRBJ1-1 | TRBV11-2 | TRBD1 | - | CASSPLGQGARTEAFF | TGTGCCAGCAGCCCACTGGGACAGGGGGCGAGGACTGAAGCTTTCTTT
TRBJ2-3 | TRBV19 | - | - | CASSVTGTDTQYF | TGTGCCAGTAGTGTAACAGGGACAGATACGCAGTATTTT
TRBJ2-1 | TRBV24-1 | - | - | CATSDSALDYNEQFF | TGTGCCACCTCCGATAGCGCCCTGGACTACAATGAGCAGTTCTTC
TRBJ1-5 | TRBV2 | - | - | CASNTAGPQPQHF | TGTGCCAGCAATACCGCAGGCCCTCAGCCCCAGCATTTT
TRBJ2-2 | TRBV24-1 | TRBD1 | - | CATSDPGQATGELFF | TGTGCCACCAGTGATCCGGGACAGGCAACCGGGGAGCTGTTTTTT
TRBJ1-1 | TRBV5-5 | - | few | CASSQTGKKGTEAFF | TGTGCCAGCAGCCAAACAGGGAAAAAGGGCACTGAAGCTTTCTTT
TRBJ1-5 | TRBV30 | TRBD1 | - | CAWSAQGAQPQHF | TGTGCCTGGAGTGCACAGGGGGCACAGCCCCAGCATTTT
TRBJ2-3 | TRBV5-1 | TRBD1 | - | CASSPGQGTDTQYF | TGCGCCAGCAGCCCGGGACAGGGGACAGATACGCAGTATTTT
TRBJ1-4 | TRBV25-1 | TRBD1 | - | CASSEDRGYEKLFF | TGTGCCAGCAGTGAAGACAGGGGATATGAAAAACTGTTTTTT
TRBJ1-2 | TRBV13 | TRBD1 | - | CASSKPGQAYPGYTF | TGTGCCAGCAGCAAGCCGGGACAGGCTTACCCCGGCTACACCTTC
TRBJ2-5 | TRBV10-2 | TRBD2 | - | CASSDPGLALQETQYF | TGCGCCAGCAGTGACCCGGGACTAGCTCTTCAGGAGACCCAGTACTTC
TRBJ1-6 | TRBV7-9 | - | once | CASSFKEDSPLHF | TGTGCCAGCAGTTTTAAGGAGGATTCACCCCTCCACTTT